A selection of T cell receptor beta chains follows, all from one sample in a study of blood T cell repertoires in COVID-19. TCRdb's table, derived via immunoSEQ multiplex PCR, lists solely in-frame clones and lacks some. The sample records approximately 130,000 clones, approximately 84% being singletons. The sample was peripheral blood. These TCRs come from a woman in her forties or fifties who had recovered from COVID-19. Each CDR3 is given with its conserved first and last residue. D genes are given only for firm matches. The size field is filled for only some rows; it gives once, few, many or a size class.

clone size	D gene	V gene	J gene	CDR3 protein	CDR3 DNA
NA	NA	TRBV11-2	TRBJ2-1	CASSSNRGTVF	TGTGCCAGCAGCTCAAACCGGGGAACGGTCTTC
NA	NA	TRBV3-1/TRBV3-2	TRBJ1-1	CASSQGGGTEAFF	TGTGCCAGCAGCCAGGGTGGGGGGACTGAAGCTTTCTTT
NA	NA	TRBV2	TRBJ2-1	CARLGGRYNEQFF	TGTGCCAGGTTGGGCGGGCGGTACAATGAGCAGTTCTTC
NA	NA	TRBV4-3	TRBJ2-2	CASSQMTGTNTGELFF	TGCGCCAGCAGCCAAATGACAGGAACGAACACCGGGGAGCTGTTTTTT
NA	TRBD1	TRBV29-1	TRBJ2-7	CSVSTGLFYEQYF	TGCAGCGTTTCGACAGGGTTGTTCTACGAGCAGTACTTC
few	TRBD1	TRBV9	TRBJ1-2	CASSVLQGGDNGYTF	TGTGCCAGCAGCGTACTACAGGGGGGAGATAATGGCTACACCTTC
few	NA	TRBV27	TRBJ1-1	CASSKTGDTEAFF	TGTGCCAGCAGCAAGACGGGTGACACTGAAGCTTTCTTT
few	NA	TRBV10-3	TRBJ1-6	CAISETASSINSPLHF	TGTGCCATCAGTGAGACAGCCTCAAGCATCAATTCACCCCTCCACTTT
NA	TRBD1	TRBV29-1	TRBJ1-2	CSAPGQGNYGYTF	TGCAGCGCCCCGGGACAGGGAAACTATGGCTACACCTTC
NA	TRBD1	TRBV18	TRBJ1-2	CASSRQGNRAYGYTF	TGTGCCAGCTCTCGACAGGGGAACAGGGCTTATGGCTACACCTTC
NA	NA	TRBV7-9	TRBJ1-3	CASSPSGNTIYF	TGTGCCAGCAGCCCGTCGGGAAACACCATATATTTT
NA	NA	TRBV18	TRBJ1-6	CASSPGASDSPLHF	TGTGCCAGCTCACCGGGGGCCTCTGATTCACCCCTCCACTTT
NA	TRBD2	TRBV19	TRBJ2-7	CASSLLAGSSEQYF	TGTGCCAGTAGTCTGTTAGCGGGGTCTAGCGAGCAGTACTTC
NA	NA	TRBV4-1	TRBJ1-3	CASSQLGLPPGNTIYF	TGCGCCAGCAGCCAATTAGGACTGCCCCCAGGAAACACCATATATTTT
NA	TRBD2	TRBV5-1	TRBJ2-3	CASSSPGAGATDTQYF	TGCGCCAGCAGCTCCCCCGGAGCGGGGGCGACAGATACGCAGTATTTT
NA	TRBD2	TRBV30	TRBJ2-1	CAWTSGGNEQFF	TGTGCCTGGACTAGCGGGGGAAATGAGCAGTTCTTC
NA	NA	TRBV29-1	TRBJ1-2	CSVLDSIYGYTF	TGCAGCGTTTTGGACAGCATTTATGGCTACACCTTC
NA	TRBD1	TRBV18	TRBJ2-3	CASSPVGGQGYTDTQYF	TGTGCCAGCTCCCCAGTCGGGGGACAGGGGTACACAGATACGCAGTATTTT
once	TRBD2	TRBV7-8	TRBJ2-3	CASSEKWFASGGARDTQYF	TGTGCCAGCAGCGAAAAATGGTTCGCTAGCGGGGGGGCCAGGGATACGCAGTATTTT
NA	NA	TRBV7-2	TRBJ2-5	CASSSAGQARTETQYF	TGTGCCAGCAGCTCCGCGGGGCAGGCTCGTACGGAGACCCAGTACTTC
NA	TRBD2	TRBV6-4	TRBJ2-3	CASSATGGQGDTQYF	TGTGCCAGCAGTGCAACGGGGGGGCAGGGAGATACGCAGTATTTT
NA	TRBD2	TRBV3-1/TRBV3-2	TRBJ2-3	CASTLSTSGRTDTQYF	TGTGCCAGCACCCTCTCGACTAGCGGACGCACAGATACGCAGTATTTT
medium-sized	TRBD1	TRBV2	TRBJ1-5	CASSALTGDQPQHF	TGTGCCAGCAGTGCCCTGACAGGGGATCAGCCCCAGCATTTT
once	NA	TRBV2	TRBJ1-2	CASRLGTPNYGYTF	TGTGCCAGCAGACTCGGGACACCAAACTATGGCTACACCTTC
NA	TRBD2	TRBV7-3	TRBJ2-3	CASSLLGTMTDTQYF	TGTGCCAGCAGCTTACTCGGGACTATGACAGATACGCAGTATTTT
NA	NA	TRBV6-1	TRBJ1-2	CASATGGGYTF	TGTGCCAGCGCCACGGGTGGTGGCTACACCTTC
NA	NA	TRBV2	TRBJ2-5	CASSENRGETQYF	TGTGCCAGCAGTGAAAACCGAGGGGAGACCCAGTACTTC
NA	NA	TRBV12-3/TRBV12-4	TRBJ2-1	CASSLLGYNEQFF	TGTGCCAGCAGTTTACTAGGTTACAATGAGCAGTTCTTC
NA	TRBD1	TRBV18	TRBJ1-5	CASSPQGTDNQPQHF	TGTGCCAGCTCACCACAGGGGACAGATAATCAGCCCCAGCATTTT
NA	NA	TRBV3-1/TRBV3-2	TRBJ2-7	CASSQDPAYEQYF	TGTGCCAGCAGCCAAGATCCCGCCTACGAGCAGTACTTC
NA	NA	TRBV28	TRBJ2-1	CASSLYPTGSEFF	TGTGCCAGCAGCTTATATCCCACGGGGTCGGAATTCTTC
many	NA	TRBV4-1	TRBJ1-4	CASSQVPQSNEKLFF	TGCGCCAGCAGCCAAGTTCCACAGAGTAATGAAAAACTGTTTTTT
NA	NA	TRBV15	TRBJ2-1	CATSRAGVGYNEQFF	TGTGCCACCAGCAGAGCCGGGGTGGGGTACAATGAGCAGTTCTTC
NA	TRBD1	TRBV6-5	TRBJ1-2	CASARTGYGYTF	TGTGCCAGCGCCCGGACAGGGTATGGCTACACCTTC
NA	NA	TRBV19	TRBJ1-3	CASEANGNTIYF	TGTGCCAGTGAGGCCAACGGGAACACCATATATTTT
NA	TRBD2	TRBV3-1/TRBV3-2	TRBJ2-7	CASSLRFYRTSGNEQYF	TGTGCCAGCAGCCTCAGATTTTATAGGACTAGCGGGAACGAGCAGTACTTC
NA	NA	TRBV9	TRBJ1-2	CASTVEYRVHYGYTF	TGTGCCAGCACCGTAGAGTACAGGGTTCACTATGGCTACACCTTC
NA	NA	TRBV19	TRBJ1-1	CASREQYTEAFF	TGTGCCAGTAGAGAACAATACACTGAAGCTTTCTTT
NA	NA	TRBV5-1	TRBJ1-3	CASSFNSGNTIYF	TGCGCCAGCAGCTTCAATTCTGGAAACACCATATATTTT
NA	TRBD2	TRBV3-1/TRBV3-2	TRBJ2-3	CASSQTSGGPPYTDTQYF	TGTGCCAGCAGCCAGACTAGCGGGGGCCCTCCCTACACAGATACGCAGTATTTT
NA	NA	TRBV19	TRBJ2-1	CATKSGSGYNEQFF	TGTGCCACAAAGTCAGGGTCCGGGTACAATGAGCAGTTCTTC
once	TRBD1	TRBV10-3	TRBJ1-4	CAISGTGTNEKLFF	TGTGCCATCAGCGGGACAGGGACTAATGAAAAACTGTTTTTT